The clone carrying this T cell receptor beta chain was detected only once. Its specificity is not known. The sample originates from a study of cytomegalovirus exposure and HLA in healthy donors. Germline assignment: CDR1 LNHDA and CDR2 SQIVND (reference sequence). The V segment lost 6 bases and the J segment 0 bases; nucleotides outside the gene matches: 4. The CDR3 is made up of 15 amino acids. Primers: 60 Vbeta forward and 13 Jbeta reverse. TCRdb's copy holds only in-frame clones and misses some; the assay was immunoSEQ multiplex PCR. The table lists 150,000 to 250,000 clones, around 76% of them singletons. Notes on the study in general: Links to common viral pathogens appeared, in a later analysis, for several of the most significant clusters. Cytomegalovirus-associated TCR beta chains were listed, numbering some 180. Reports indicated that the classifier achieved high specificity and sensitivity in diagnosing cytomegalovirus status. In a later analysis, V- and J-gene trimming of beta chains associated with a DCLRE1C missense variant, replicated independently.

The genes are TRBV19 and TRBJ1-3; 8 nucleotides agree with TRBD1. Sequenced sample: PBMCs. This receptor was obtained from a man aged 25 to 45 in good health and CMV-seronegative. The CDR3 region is CASRPGQDSGNTIYF. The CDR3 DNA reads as TGTGCCAGTAGGCCGGGACAGGACTCTGGAAACACCATATATTTT.